The clone carrying this T cell receptor (beta chain) was observed a handful of times. The target antigen is unknown. Additional DNA sequences in this sample encode the identical CDR3. Assay: immunoSEQ multiplex PCR; the TCRdb copy retains only in-frame clones and omits some. The sample includes about 33,000 clones, 85% to 90% seen only once; the top ten take around 1.2%. The data derive from a study of T cells in narcolepsy. Study conclusions and caveats: Comparing one patient's CSF and blood CD4+ clonotypes highlighted HCRT- and TRIB2-specific autoreactive clonotypes. In some patient and control memory CD4+ samples, autoreactive clones were absent. Autoreactive clonotypes reportedly recurred in blood of same and different patients, not controls.

From germline, CDR1 is SGHRS and CDR2 YFSETQ. J gave up 2 bases and V 6 bases, and 8 bases lay outside the gene matches. CDR3 size: 17 residues. The J gene is TRBJ2-3, the V gene TRBV5-1; 14 bases match TRBD2. Source material: CD45RA- memory CD4+ T cells from PBMCs. This clonotype originated in a human donor with narcolepsy. The DNA for the CDR3 is TGCGCCAGCACTCGACTAGCGGGAGGGGGGGTCACAGATACGCAGTATTTT. This encodes CASTRLAGGGVTDTQYF.